Below are 17 T cell receptor beta chains sequenced from a single sample in a study of PD-1 blockade in classical Hodgkin lymphoma. Each patient relapsed following autologous stem cell transplantation, and prior brentuximab vedotin exposure differed. Clones were sequenced by immunoSEQ multiplex PCR, and TCRdb holds only the in-frame ones, with some missing. Of 25,000 to 30,000 clones in the sample, roughly 76% were seen once. Sequenced material: peripheral blood mononuclear cells (PBMCs), taken before the second cycle of nivolumab. Receptors originate from a human donor with classical Hodgkin lymphoma.

This clone was counted once. The rearrangement uses TRBV6-4 and TRBJ1-1, with a weak D call TRBD1 (6 bases). Per germline, CDR1 MRHNA and CDR2 SNTAGT. The ends were cut back, 6 bases at V and 7 bases at J, with 12 bases in the middle. The CDR3 is made up of 12 amino acids. The CDR3 DNA is TGTGCCAGCAGGTCAGGGGCTGGTGAAGCTTTCTTT. Protein: CASRSGAGEAFF.

The CDR3 coding sequence is TGTGCCAGCAGTGGCCTGCGACAGGGACGGTCCTACGAGCAGTACGTC. It yields the protein CASSGLRQGRSYEQYV. V and J are TRBV6-1 and TRBJ2-7; 7 nucleotides match TRBD1. Germline trimming cut 4 bases from V and 1 base from J; bases unmatched to any gene: 10. Germline loops: CDR1 MNHNS, CDR2 SASEGT. The CDR3 length is 16 residues.

The chain couples TRBV5-1 to TRBJ2-2; 9 nucleotides align to TRBD1. CDR3 length: 15 amino acids. J lost 4 bases, V lost 3 bases, and 4 bases had no gene match. CDR1 is SGHRS and CDR2 is YFSETQ in the germline V gene. DNA for the CDR3: TGCGCCAGCAGCTCCGGACAGGGGACCACCGGGGAGCTGTTTTTT. Translating gives CASSSGQGTTGELFF.

The gene calls are TRBV27 and TRBJ2-5; D is perhaps TRBD1 (5 bases). This CDR3 contains 13 residues. Germline assignment: CDR1 MNHEY and CDR2 SMNVEV (reference sequence). Trimming cost V 5 bases and J 4 bases, with 11 bases left between them. CDR3 DNA: TGTGCCAGCAGTGGCAGGGTCCGAGAGACCCAGTACTTC. It encodes CASSGRVRETQYF.

The rearrangement joins TRBV4-1 to TRBJ2-5; TRBD2 matches at 11 bases. The CDR3 covers 17 residues. V gave up 1 base and J gave up 1 base; unmatched junction bases: 5. Germline V lookup: CDR1 MGHRA, CDR2 YSYEKL. CDR3 coding DNA: TGCGCCAGCAGCCAAGCCATGACTAGCGGGGTCCAAGAGACCCAGTACTTC. This codes for CASSQAMTSGVQETQYF.

J is TRBJ1-5 and V is TRBV6-6, with D uncertain. Per the germline V gene, CDR1 is MNHNY and CDR2 is SVGAGI (reference sequence). CDR3 length: 12 residues. CDR3 sequence: CAVRWENQPQHF. In nucleotides, the CDR3 is TGTGCGGTCAGATGGGAAAATCAGCCCCAGCATTTT.

V is TRBV7-2 and J is TRBJ2-3, with TRBD1 as a possible D gene (7 bases). CDR1 is SGHTA and CDR2 is FQGNSA in the germline V gene. The CDR3 is 17 amino acids. The germline V and J ends were trimmed by 1 base and 0 bases, with 14 bases remaining between them. Written as DNA, the CDR3 is TGTGCCAGCAGCTTAGGGAGGGGGCTGGCTAGCACAGATACGCAGTATTTT. It translates to CASSLGRGLASTDTQYF.

CDR3 protein: CASSPFFGHGVQGRAGELFF. CDR3 in DNA: TGTGCCAGCTCACCATTCTTTGGGCACGGAGTCCAGGGAAGGGCCGGGGAGCTGTTTTTT. The V gene is TRBV18, the J gene TRBJ2-2, with D perhaps TRBD1 (5 bases). This CDR3 has 20 residues. The germline V gene encodes CDR1 KGHSH and CDR2 LQKENI. The ends were cut back, 2 bases at V and 6 bases at J, with 28 bases in the middle. Together with reference TRBV18 and TRBJ2-2, the CDR3 gives the full variable domain: NAGVMQNPRHLVRRRGQEARLRCSPMKGHSHVYWYRQLPEEGLKFMVYLQKENIIDESGMPKERFSAEFPKEGPSILRIQQVVRGDSAAYFCASSPFFGHGVQGRAGELFFGEGSRLTVL.

This clone was counted only a few times. The V and J genes are TRBV28 and TRBJ2-2; D call uncertain. The length of the CDR3 is 13 residues. Germline CDR1 reads MDHEN; CDR2 reads SYDVKM. V lost 1 base and J lost 3, with 3 bases in between. This CDR3 reads CASSLSYTGELFF. The CDR3 DNA is TGTGCCAGCAGTTTATCTTACACCGGGGAGCTGTTTTTT.

J is TRBJ2-3 and V is TRBV5-1, with D unresolved. The CDR3 covers 15 residues. Germline-derived CDR1 and CDR2 are SGHRS and YFSETQ. The V and J ends lost 7 bases and 2 bases respectively, with 17 bases between them. Here the CDR3 reads CASSAERRATDTQYF. The CDR3 region has the DNA TGCGCCAGCTCTGCGGAGAGAAGGGCCACAGATACGCAGTATTTT. The full variable domain, with the rest looked up from reference TRBV5-1 and TRBJ2-3, is KAGVTQTPRYLIKTRGQQVTLSCSPISGHRSVSWYQQTPGQGLQFLFEYFSETQRNKGNFPGRFSGRQFSNSRSEMNVSTLELGDSALYLCASSAERRATDTQYFGPGTRLTVL.

The V and J genes are TRBV15 and TRBJ1-4; D gene unclear. The CDR3 contains 14 residues. With 9 bases removed from V and 0 bases from J, the gap between germline ends came to 11 bases. Per the germline V gene, CDR1 is LNHNV and CDR2 is YYDKDF (reference sequence). CDR3 DNA: TGTGCCACTACCAGAAGTGCAACTAATGAAAAACTGTTTTTT. Protein sequence: CATTRSATNEKLFF.

The genes are TRBV10-3 and TRBJ2-5, with 7 bases matching TRBD1. Trimming cost V 0 bases and J 0 bases; bases outside gene matches: 7. From germline, CDR1 is ENHRY and CDR2 SYGVKD. There are 17 residues in the CDR3. The CDR3 DNA reads TGTGCCATCAGTGAGTCCCCCGGACAGGCGTACCAAGAGACCCAGTACTTC. Translating gives CAISESPGQAYQETQYF.

The chain uses TRBV2 and TRBJ1-3; D is unresolved. Germline CDR1 SNHLY, CDR2 FYNNEI. The CDR3 is made up of 15 amino acids. Trimming took 2 bases from V and 0 from J, leaving 8 bases between them. For the CDR3, the DNA is TGTGCCAGCAGTGAAACATCGGGCTCTGGAAACACCATATATTTT. It codes for CASSETSGSGNTIYF.

This sequence joins TRBV23-1 and TRBJ2-7, with a tentative D call TRBD2 (6 bases). TRBV23-1 falls under the ORF class, with uncertain function. V lost 0 bases to trimming and J lost 0 bases, with 9 bases between them. There are 15 residues in the CDR3. In DNA, the CDR3 is TGCGCCAGCAGTCAATCTTACGGGAGCTCCTACGAGCAGTACGTC. It translates to CASSQSYGSSYEQYV.

This clone was seen a single time. V and J are TRBV28 and TRBJ2-7; 11 nucleotides line up with TRBD1. CDR1 and CDR2 (germline): MDHEN, SYDVKM. V was clipped by 3 bases and J by 5 bases; unmatched bases: 6. This CDR3 is 15 amino acids long. The CDR3: CASSFPGQGVDEQYF. In DNA, the CDR3 is TGTGCCAGCAGTTTCCCGGGACAGGGGGTCGACGAGCAGTACTTC.

This clone was counted between two and nine times. The chain combines TRBV2 with TRBJ1-1, with TRBD1 as a possible D gene (5 bases). Trimming pared 6 bases from V and 0 bases from J, leaving 11 bases between. From germline, CDR1 is SNHLY and CDR2 FYNNEI. This CDR3 is 14 amino acids long. DNA for the CDR3: TGTGCCAGCAGATCGACAGTCATGAACACTGAAGCTTTCTTT. This encodes CASRSTVMNTEAFF.

This rearrangement joins TRBV9 to TRBJ2-6; a weak D match, TRBD2 (5 bases). V was shortened by 0 bases and J by 3 bases, with 22 bases between the two germline ends. Germline V gene sequence: CDR1 SGDLS, CDR2 YYNGEE. This CDR3 comprises 20 residues. The CDR3 here is CASSVASSTDPRGGANVLTF. The DNA for the CDR3 is TGTGCCAGCAGCGTAGCTTCTTCGACGGACCCCCGGGGTGGGGCCAACGTCCTGACTTTC.